One TCR beta chain is described in this entry. Its cognate antigen has yet to be identified. No base qualities exist here, and no much larger clone lies one base off it. The source of the sample is a study of blood T cell repertoires in COVID-19 (dated by TCRdb to about 2020). As for the study more broadly: Collaborator samples came from the United States, Italy and Spain and covered acute and convalescent phases of COVID-19. The prospective study material was composed of cDNA or gDNA derived from T cells, B-cell-depleted T cells, or PBMCs. Subjects who had been exposed to COVID-19, were actively infected with it, or had recovered from it provided the deeply sampled blood TCRbeta repertoires that made up the dataset. The repertoires were made available in a free public database intended to serve as a resource for research on the immune response to SARS-CoV-2. The samples were drawn from the first 160 participants of the ongoing ImmuneRACE study and from over a thousand subjects provided by 6 global collaborators. Nearly every sample came with metadata listing a de-identified subject ID, COVID-19 status, age in years and sex. Where available, HLA class I and class II types were taken from metadata supplied by the sample provider and were not determined by assay-based typing. The study at large found these results: How much clinical and demographic metadata was included differed by source and by participant, and the metadata was provided uncurated.

One collaborating source in Seattle enrolled patients during active infection and followed them longitudinally through the course of disease. Each collaborating institution followed its own protocols to collect whole blood in K2EDTA tubes. For TCRbeta analysis, collaborators shipped samples in one of three forms: frozen whole blood, isolated PBMCs, or DNA extracted from either of those sample types. Trimming removed 0 bases from V and 12 bases from J; the gene matches leave 5 bases unexplained. The CDR3 runs 13 amino acids, cysteine and phenylalanine included. Only the CDR3 DNA is retained, 39 bases long and in frame from the first base. CDR1 and CDR2 are read off the germline V gene (reference sequence) as SGHNT and YYREEE. TCRbeta CDR3 regions were amplified from genomic DNA using the immunoSEQ Assay, a bias-controlled multiplex PCR. The authors processed their data as follows. The number of nucleated cells in each sample was estimated by amplification of reference gene primers within the assay. Sequence reads were collapsed and filtered to measure the absolute abundance of every unique TCRbeta CDR3 rearrangement. For each sample, productive Simpson clonality was calculated as the square root of Simpson's diversity index over productive rearrangements. Drawn from immuneACCESS, this table holds only the in-frame rearrangements with V and J called that TCRdb kept. Clones are partly lost; checked studies trace under half to an unresolved V gene and leave the rest unexplained. For V, J and clone size, that table is used; D and trimming come from the DNA. In this sample the table shows 150,000 to 200,000 clones, around 92% of which occur a single time. The leading ten clones occupy about 5.3% of the sample.

Sequenced sample: peripheral blood. The chain is assembled from TRBV5-4 and TRBJ2-1; a stretch of 8 junction bases matches TRBD2. This sequence originates from a man under 40 with COVID-19, enrolled during active disease. The nucleotide sequence is given as TGTGCCAGCAGCTTGGGGGGGCTAGCGGGGCAGTTCTTC. This sequence encodes CASSLGGLAGQFF.